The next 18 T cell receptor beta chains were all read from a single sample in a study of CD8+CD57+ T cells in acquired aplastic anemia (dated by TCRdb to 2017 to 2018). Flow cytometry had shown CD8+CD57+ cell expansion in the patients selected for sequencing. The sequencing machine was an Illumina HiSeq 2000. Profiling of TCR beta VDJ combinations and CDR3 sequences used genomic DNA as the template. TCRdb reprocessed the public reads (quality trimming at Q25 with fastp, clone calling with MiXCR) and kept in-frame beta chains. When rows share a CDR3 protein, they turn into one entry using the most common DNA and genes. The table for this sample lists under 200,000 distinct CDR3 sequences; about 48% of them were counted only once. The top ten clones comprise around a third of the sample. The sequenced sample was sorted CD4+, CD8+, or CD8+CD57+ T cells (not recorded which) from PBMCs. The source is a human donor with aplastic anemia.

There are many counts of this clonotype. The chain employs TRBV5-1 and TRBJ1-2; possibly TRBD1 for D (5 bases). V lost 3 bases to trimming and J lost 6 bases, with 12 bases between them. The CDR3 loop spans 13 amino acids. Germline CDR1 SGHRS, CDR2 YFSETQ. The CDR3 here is CASSWADSDGYTF. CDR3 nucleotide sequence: TGCGCCAGCAGCTGGGCAGACAGTGATGGCTACACCTTC.

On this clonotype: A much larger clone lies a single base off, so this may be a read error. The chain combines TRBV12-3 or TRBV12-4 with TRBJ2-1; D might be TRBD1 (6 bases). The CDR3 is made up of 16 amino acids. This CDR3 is CASSLGMGAGYNGQFF. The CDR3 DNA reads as TGTGCCAGCAGTTTAGGGATGGGGGCAGGCTACAATGGGCAGTTCTTC.

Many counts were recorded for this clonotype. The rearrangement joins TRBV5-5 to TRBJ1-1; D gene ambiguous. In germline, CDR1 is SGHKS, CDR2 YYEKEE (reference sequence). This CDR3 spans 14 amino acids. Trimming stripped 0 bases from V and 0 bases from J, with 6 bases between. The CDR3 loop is CASSLAGMNTEAFF. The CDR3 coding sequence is TGTGCCAGCAGCTTGGCCGGTATGAACACTGAAGCTTTCTTT.

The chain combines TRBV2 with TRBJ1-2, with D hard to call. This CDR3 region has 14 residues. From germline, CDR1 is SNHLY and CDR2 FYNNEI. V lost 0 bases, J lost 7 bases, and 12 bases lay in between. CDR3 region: CASSEAKRVGGYTF. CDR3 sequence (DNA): TGTGCCAGCAGTGAAGCGAAGAGGGTTGGTGGCTACACCTTC.

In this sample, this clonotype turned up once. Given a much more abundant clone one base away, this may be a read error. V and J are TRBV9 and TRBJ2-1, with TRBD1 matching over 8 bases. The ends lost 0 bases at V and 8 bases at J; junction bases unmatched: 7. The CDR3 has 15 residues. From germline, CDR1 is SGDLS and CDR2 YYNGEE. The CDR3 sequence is CASSVDGQGQDEQFF. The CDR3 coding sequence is TGTGCCAGCAGCGTAGATGGACAGGGACAGGATGAGCAGTTCTTC. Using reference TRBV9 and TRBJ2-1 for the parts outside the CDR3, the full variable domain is DSGVTQTPKHLITATGQRVTLRCSPRSGDLSVYWYQQSLDQGLQFLIQYYNGEERAKGNILERFSAQQFPDLHSELNLSSLELGDSALYFCASSVDGQGQDEQFFGPGTRLTVL.

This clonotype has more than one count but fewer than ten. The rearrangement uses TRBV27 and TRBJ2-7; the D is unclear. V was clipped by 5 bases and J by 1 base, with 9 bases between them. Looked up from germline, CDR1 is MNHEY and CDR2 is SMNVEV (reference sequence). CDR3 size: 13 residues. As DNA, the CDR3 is TGTGCCAGCAGTCGAACTAATTCCTACGAGCAGTACTTC. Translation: CASSRTNSYEQYF.

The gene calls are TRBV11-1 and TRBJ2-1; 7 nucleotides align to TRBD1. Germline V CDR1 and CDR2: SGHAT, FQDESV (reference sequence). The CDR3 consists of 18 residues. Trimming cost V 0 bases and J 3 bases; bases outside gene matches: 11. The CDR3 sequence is CASSLAQLRTGFYNEQFF. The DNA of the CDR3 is TGTGCCAGCAGCTTAGCGCAGTTGAGGACAGGCTTCTACAATGAGCAGTTCTTC.

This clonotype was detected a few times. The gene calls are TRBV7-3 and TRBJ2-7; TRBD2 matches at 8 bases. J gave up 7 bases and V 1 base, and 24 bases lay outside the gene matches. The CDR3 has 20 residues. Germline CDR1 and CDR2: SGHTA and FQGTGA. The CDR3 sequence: CASSLKDLPLAGANTGEQYF. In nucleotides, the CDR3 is TGTGCCAGCAGCTTAAAGGATCTCCCCCTAGCGGGCGCGAACACCGGGGAGCAGTACTTC.

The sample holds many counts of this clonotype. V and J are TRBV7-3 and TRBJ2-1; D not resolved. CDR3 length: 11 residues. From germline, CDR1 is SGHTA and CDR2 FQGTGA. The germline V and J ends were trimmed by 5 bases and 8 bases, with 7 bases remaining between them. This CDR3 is CASSGEDEQFF. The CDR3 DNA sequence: TGTGCCAGCAGCGGAGAGGATGAGCAGTTCTTC.

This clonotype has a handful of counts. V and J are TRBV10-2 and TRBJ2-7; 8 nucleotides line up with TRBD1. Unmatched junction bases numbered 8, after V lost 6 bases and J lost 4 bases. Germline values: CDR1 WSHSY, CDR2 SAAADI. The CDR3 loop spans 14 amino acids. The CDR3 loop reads CASREDRAGYEQYF. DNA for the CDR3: TGCGCCAGCAGAGAGGACAGGGCCGGTTACGAGCAGTACTTC.

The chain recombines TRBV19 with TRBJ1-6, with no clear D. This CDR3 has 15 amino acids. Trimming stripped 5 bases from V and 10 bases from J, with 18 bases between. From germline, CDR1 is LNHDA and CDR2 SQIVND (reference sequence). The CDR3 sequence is CASSVIDSQISPLHF. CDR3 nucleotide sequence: TGTGCCAGTAGTGTAATAGACTCCCAAATCTCACCCCTCCACTTT.

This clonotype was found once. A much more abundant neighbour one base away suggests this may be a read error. CDR3 protein: CASSPGSGNTGELFF. CDR3 in DNA: TGCGCCAGCAGCCCAGGTTCGGGGAACACCGGGGAGCTGTTTTTT. This chain links TRBV4-1 with TRBJ2-2; D call uncertain. V was clipped by 4 bases and J by 1 base, with 10 bases between them. Germline lookup yields CDR1 MGHRA and CDR2 YSYEKL. This CDR3 has 15 amino acids.

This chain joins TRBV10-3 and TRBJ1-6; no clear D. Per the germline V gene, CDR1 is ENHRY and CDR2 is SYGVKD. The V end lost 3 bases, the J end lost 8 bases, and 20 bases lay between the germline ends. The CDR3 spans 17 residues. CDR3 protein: CAISDQVGQTLYSPLHF. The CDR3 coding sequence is TGTGCCATCAGTGACCAGGTCGGGCAGACACTCTATTCACCCCTCCACTTT.

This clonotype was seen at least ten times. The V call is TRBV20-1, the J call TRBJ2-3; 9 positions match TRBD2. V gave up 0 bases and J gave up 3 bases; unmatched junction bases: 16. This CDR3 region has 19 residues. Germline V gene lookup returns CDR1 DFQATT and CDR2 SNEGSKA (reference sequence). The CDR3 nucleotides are TGCAGTGCTAGAGATCCCAGAGGCGGCGGGAGGGAGGGGACAGATACGCAGTATTTT. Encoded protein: CSARDPRGGGREGTDTQYF.

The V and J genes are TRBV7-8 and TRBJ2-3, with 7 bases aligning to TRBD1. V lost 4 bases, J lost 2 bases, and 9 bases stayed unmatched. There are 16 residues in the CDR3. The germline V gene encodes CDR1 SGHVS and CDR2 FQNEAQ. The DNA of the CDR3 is TGTGCCAGCAGCTCAGTAAGGGGGCGCATCACAGATACGCAGTATTTT. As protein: CASSSVRGRITDTQYF.

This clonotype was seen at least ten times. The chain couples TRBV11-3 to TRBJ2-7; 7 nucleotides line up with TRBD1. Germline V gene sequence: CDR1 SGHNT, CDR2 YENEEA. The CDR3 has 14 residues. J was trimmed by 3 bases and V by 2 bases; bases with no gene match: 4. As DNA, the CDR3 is TGTGCCAGCAGCTTAAGGGGGACAGACTACGAGCAGTACTTC. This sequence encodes CASSLRGTDYEQYF.

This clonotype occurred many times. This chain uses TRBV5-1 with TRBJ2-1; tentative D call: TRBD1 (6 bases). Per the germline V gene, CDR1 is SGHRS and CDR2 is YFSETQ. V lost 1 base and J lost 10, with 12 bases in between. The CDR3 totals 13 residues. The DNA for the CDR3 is TGCGCCAGCAGCTTGCCAGGGGCATCCGAGCAGTTCTTC. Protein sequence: CASSLPGASEQFF.

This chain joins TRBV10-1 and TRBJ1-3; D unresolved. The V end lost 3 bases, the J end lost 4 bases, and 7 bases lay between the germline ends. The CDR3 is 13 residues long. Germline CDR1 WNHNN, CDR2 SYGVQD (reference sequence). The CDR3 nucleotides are TGCGCCAGCAGTGAATCGCCAGGAAACACCATATATTTT. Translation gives CASSESPGNTIYF.